These T cell receptor beta chains were read from a single sample in a study of Graves' ophthalmopathy and Graves' hyperthyroidism. TCRdb itself ran the multiplex PCR reads through MiXCR, one entry per CDR3 protein. Among about 500,000 distinct CDR3 sequences listed, less than 40% were seen once. The material sequenced was peripheral blood or thyroid tissue (not recorded which). The receptors were gathered from an adult man with Graves' hyperthyroidism. The CDR3 runs from the conserved cysteine through the conserved F or W. The order of the fields is D gene, J gene, clone size, V gene, CDR3 protein, CDR3 DNA. A D gene is named only where the DNA matches it firmly. Clone size appears in some rows only: once, few, many, or a class for an expanded clone.

D gene: NA; J gene: TRBJ1-4; clone size: many; V gene: TRBV7-2; CDR3 protein: CASSSDTSNEKLFF; CDR3 DNA: TGTGCCAGCAGCTCGGACACGTCCAATGAAAAACTGTTTTTT
D gene: NA; J gene: TRBJ2-2; clone size: many; V gene: TRBV7-9; CDR3 protein: CASSLVQGANTGELFF; CDR3 DNA: TGTGCCAGCAGCTTGGTGCAGGGAGCGAACACCGGGGAGCTGTTTTTT
D gene: NA; J gene: TRBJ1-2; clone size: NA; V gene: TRBV11-3; CDR3 protein: CASSLRNGNYGYTF; CDR3 DNA: TGTGCCAGCAGCCTCCGGAATGGGAACTATGGCTACACCTTC
D gene: NA; J gene: TRBJ1-3; clone size: many; V gene: TRBV7-2; CDR3 protein: CASSSGHIGNTIYF; CDR3 DNA: TGTGCCAGCAGCTCGGGACACATCGGAAACACCATATATTTT
D gene: NA; J gene: TRBJ1-1; clone size: NA; V gene: TRBV2; CDR3 protein: CASPIRNTEAFF; CDR3 DNA: TGTGCCAGTCCTATTCGGAACACTGAAGCTTTCTTT
D gene: NA; J gene: TRBJ2-7; clone size: NA; V gene: TRBV20-1; CDR3 protein: CSARGDFSYEQYF; CDR3 DNA: TGCAGTGCTAGAGGGGATTTCTCCTACGAGCAGTACTTC
D gene: NA; J gene: TRBJ1-4; clone size: NA; V gene: TRBV7-9; CDR3 protein: CASSSIDFPSGEKLFF; CDR3 DNA: TGTGCCAGCAGTTCCATTGATTTCCCGTCGGGGGAAAAACTGTTTTTT
D gene: NA; J gene: TRBJ1-1; clone size: many; V gene: TRBV6-1; CDR3 protein: CASSEIRAARLNTEAFF; CDR3 DNA: TGTGCCAGCAGTGAAATTCGGGCAGCTCGACTGAACACTGAAGCTTTCTTT
D gene: TRBD1; J gene: TRBJ1-2; clone size: NA; V gene: TRBV29-1; CDR3 protein: CSVRLGGGYTF; CDR3 DNA: TGCAGCGTCCGGCTAGGGGGCGGCTACACCTTC
D gene: NA; J gene: TRBJ2-5; clone size: NA; V gene: TRBV10-3; CDR3 protein: CAISDASTPEDGQETQYF; CDR3 DNA: TGTGCCATCAGTGACGCTAGCACACCCGAGGACGGCCAAGAGACCCAGTACTTC
D gene: NA; J gene: TRBJ1-2; clone size: NA; V gene: TRBV10-3; CDR3 protein: CAISERGDTF; CDR3 DNA: TGTGCCATCAGTGAAAGGGGGGACACCTTC
D gene: TRBD2; J gene: TRBJ2-5; clone size: NA; V gene: TRBV14; CDR3 protein: CASSFIQGTSGEETQYF; CDR3 DNA: TGTGCCAGCAGCTTCATACAAGGGACTAGCGGGGAAGAGACCCAGTACTTC
D gene: NA; J gene: TRBJ2-2; clone size: many; V gene: TRBV10-3; CDR3 protein: CAIKPGTGNTGELFF; CDR3 DNA: TGTGCCATCAAACCAGGAACAGGGAACACCGGGGAGCTGTTTTTT
D gene: TRBD1; J gene: TRBJ2-7; clone size: many; V gene: TRBV7-8; CDR3 protein: CASSPSQGARAYEQYF; CDR3 DNA: TGTGCCAGCAGCCCCTCACAGGGGGCGAGGGCCTACGAGCAGTACTTC
D gene: TRBD1; J gene: TRBJ2-5; clone size: NA; V gene: TRBV29-1; CDR3 protein: CSVGQGGGETQYF; CDR3 DNA: TGCAGCGTGGGACAGGGAGGTGGGGAGACCCAGTACTTC
D gene: NA; J gene: TRBJ2-3; clone size: NA; V gene: TRBV24-1; CDR3 protein: CATSDLVGDTQYF; CDR3 DNA: TGTGCCACCAGTGATTTGGTGGGAGATACGCAGTATTTT
D gene: NA; J gene: TRBJ2-6; clone size: many; V gene: TRBV7-2; CDR3 protein: CASSLERTTGANVLTF; CDR3 DNA: TGTGCCAGCAGCTTAGAGCGGACTACTGGGGCCAACGTCCTGACTTTC
D gene: NA; J gene: TRBJ1-2; clone size: NA; V gene: TRBV19; CDR3 protein: CASSIRVQDHGYTF; CDR3 DNA: TGTGCCAGTAGTATTAGGGTTCAGGACCATGGCTACACCTTC
D gene: TRBD1; J gene: TRBJ2-7; clone size: many; V gene: TRBV13; CDR3 protein: CASNLGQGRHEQYF; CDR3 DNA: TGTGCCAGCAATTTAGGACAGGGAAGGCACGAGCAGTACTTC
D gene: TRBD1; J gene: TRBJ2-1; clone size: few; V gene: TRBV7-2; CDR3 protein: CASSPPRPPRDRGRSEQFF; CDR3 DNA: TGTGCCAGCAGCCCCCCAAGGCCCCCTCGGGACAGGGGGCGCTCGGAGCAGTTCTTC
D gene: NA; J gene: TRBJ2-7; clone size: NA; V gene: TRBV10-3; CDR3 protein: CAIGSEGLSYEQYF; CDR3 DNA: TGTGCCATCGGGTCGGAGGGGCTGTCCTACGAGCAGTACTTC
D gene: NA; J gene: TRBJ2-7; clone size: many; V gene: TRBV20-1; CDR3 protein: CSASSLAQYF; CDR3 DNA: TGCAGTGCTAGCTCTCTCGCGCAGTACTTC
D gene: TRBD1; J gene: TRBJ2-5; clone size: NA; V gene: TRBV25-1; CDR3 protein: CASSETRWDRGGGETQYF; CDR3 DNA: TGTGCCAGCAGTGAAACGCGGTGGGACAGGGGCGGGGGAGAGACCCAGTACTTC
D gene: TRBD2; J gene: TRBJ2-2; clone size: NA; V gene: TRBV7-9; CDR3 protein: CASSVRLAGNTGELFF; CDR3 DNA: TGTGCCAGCAGCGTCCGGCTAGCGGGGAACACCGGGGAGCTGTTTTTT